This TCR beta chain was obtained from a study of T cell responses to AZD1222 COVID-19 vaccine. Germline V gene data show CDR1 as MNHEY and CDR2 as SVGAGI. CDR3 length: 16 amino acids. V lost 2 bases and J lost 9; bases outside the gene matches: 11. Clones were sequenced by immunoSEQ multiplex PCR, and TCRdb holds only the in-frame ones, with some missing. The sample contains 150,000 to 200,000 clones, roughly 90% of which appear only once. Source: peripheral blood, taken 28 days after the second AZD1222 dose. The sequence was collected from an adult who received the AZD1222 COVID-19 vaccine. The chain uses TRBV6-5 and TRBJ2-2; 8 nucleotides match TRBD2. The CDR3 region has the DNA TGTGCCAGCAGTTACGACGGGGGGGCCGCAATGAGGGAGCTGTTTTTT. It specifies CASSYDGGAAMRELFF.